A single sample gave rise to the 5 T cell receptor beta chains below, sequenced in a study of blood T cell repertoires in COVID-19. Sequencing was performed with immunoSEQ multiplex PCR; in TCRdb, only in-frame clones are kept and a portion is missing. The sample shows a few hundred thousand clones, roughly 80% of them seen only once. The material sequenced was peripheral blood. The receptors were sampled from a human donor with acute or convalescent COVID-19. The donor label of this sample is uncertain.

In the case of this clone: The sample has other DNA sequences that encode this CDR3 too. This sequence joins TRBV9 and TRBJ1-2; D is unclear. The CDR3 has 12 residues. Germline CDR1 SGDLS, CDR2 YYNGEE. Trimming took off 4 bases at V and 5 bases at J, with 9 bases between the two ends. The CDR3 sequence: CASSLPGYGYTF. The CDR3 nucleotides are TGTGCCAGCAGCCTCCCGGGGTATGGCTACACCTTC.

The chain joins TRBV7-2 to TRBJ2-3, with D possibly TRBD2 on 7 matching bases. CDR3 size: 15 residues. Germline lookup yields CDR1 SGHTA and CDR2 FQGNSA. Trimming shortened V by 3 bases and J by 0 bases, and 10 bases separated the two germline ends. The CDR3 DNA sequence: TGTGCCAGCAGCTTCGGGGGGCCCAGCACAGATACGCAGTATTTT. Protein sequence: CASSFGGPSTDTQYF.

The V call is TRBV11-3, the J call TRBJ1-5; D remains ambiguous. Trimming removed 3 bases at V and 0 bases at J, with 12 bases between. Germline CDR1 is SGHNT and CDR2 is YENEEA. This CDR3 comprises 16 residues. This chain's CDR3 is CASSFPTPYSNQPQHF. The CDR3 bases are TGTGCCAGCAGCTTCCCCACACCTTATAGCAATCAGCCCCAGCATTTT.

This chain connects TRBV2 to TRBJ1-1, with D perhaps TRBD1 (5 bases). Germline lookup yields CDR1 SNHLY and CDR2 FYNNEI. The CDR3 sequence is 16 residues long. The CDR3 DNA follows: TGTGCGTTGGGGAGGGGCCGCGGTTTTCCGGGAACTGAAGCTTTCTTT. It is translated as CALGRGRGFPGTEAFF.

In its sample, this clone was seen a few times. The chain joins TRBV2 to TRBJ1-4; D is undetermined. The CDR3 length is 15 residues. Germline V gene data show CDR1 as SNHLY and CDR2 as FYNNEI. The V gene lost 3 bases and the J gene lost 4 bases, with 12 bases spanning the gap. Here the CDR3 reads CASSEEQSVNEKLFF. The CDR3 bases are TGTGCCAGCAGTGAGGAGCAGTCCGTTAATGAAAAACTGTTTTTT.